This TCR beta chain appears in the sequencing data of a study of blood T cell repertoires in COVID-19. Study in general: Samples of COVID-19 (acute and convalescent) were obtained from the United States, Italy and Spain. Nucleic acid was either cDNA or gDNA, and it came from T cells, B-cell-depleted T cells, or PBMCs.

The CDR3 is 12 amino acids. The germline V and J ends were trimmed by 3 bases and 3 bases, with 6 bases remaining between them. In the authors' methods: Amplified reference gene primers provided the basis for estimating nucleated cell counts. Sequenced by immunoSEQ multiplex PCR; TCRdb stores in-frame clones only, minus some. V and J calls plus clone size are reproduced from that table; the DNA served to infer D and trimming. The sample records more than 85,000 clones, roughly 88% being singletons. The V call is TRBV12-3 or TRBV12-4, the J call TRBJ2-7; D not resolved. The sequence was obtained from a human donor in a cohort sampled during active COVID-19. The sequenced sample consisted of peripheral blood. The CDR3, as DNA: TGTGCCAGCAGTTTCGGTTACTACGAGCAGTACTTC. Translation: CASSFGYYEQYF.